The 27 T cell receptor beta chains in this list originate from one sample, sequenced in a study of cytomegalovirus exposure and HLA in healthy donors. With 60 Vbeta and 13 Jbeta primers, the PCR was carried out. Generated by immunoSEQ multiplex PCR, the TCRdb table keeps only in-frame clones and is missing some. This repertoire shows 130,000 to 150,000 clones, just under 85% found once; its top ten account for around 4.3%. Sequencing used PBMCs. Receptors were obtained from a man aged 35-49 years in good health and CMV-seropositive.

V and J are TRBV5-1 and TRBJ2-4; D is unclear. CDR3 length: 18 residues. V gave up 0 bases and J gave up 0 bases, with 16 bases separating them. From germline, CDR1 is SGHRS and CDR2 YFSETQ. This chain's CDR3 is CASSLGPGVTRAKNIQYF. Written as DNA, the CDR3 is TGCGCCAGCAGCTTGGGCCCAGGTGTGACGAGAGCCAAAAACATTCAGTACTTC.

This clone appeared a single time. The V call is TRBV7-2, the J call TRBJ2-7; TRBD1 aligns across 10 bases. The CDR3 consists of 16 residues. Germline trimming cut 4 bases from V and 5 bases from J; bases unmatched to any gene: 11. Germline values: CDR1 SGHTA, CDR2 FQGNSA. The chain's CDR3 is CASSSWDRGHSDEQYF. CDR3 coding DNA: TGTGCCAGCAGCTCCTGGGACAGGGGCCACTCTGACGAGCAGTACTTC.

The CDR3 is CASSLESGRRGDTQYF. CDR3 nucleotides: TGCGCCAGCAGCTTGGAGAGCGGGAGACGTGGAGATACGCAGTATTTT. The gene calls are TRBV5-1 and TRBJ2-3, with TRBD2 matching over 8 bases. Trimming at V came to 0 bases and at J to 5 bases, leaving 8 bases not matched to a gene. This CDR3 is built from 16 residues. Germline CDR1 and CDR2: SGHRS and YFSETQ.

The V call is TRBV9, the J call TRBJ1-1; 7 bases align to TRBD1. The CDR3 runs to 14 residues. CDR1 and CDR2 from the germline V gene are SGDLS and YYNGEE. Unmatched junction bases numbered 6, after V lost 3 bases and J lost 4 bases. CDR3 sequence (DNA): TGTGCCAGCAGCGAACAACCAGGGGGCACTGAAGCTTTCTTT. Protein product: CASSEQPGGTEAFF. Full variable domain (missing parts from reference TRBV9 and TRBJ1-1): DSGVTQTPKHLITATGQRVTLRCSPRSGDLSVYWYQQSLDQGLQFLIQYYNGEERAKGNILERFSAQQFPDLHSELNLSSLELGDSALYFCASSEQPGGTEAFFGQGTRLTVV.

This clone was counted a single time. V and J are TRBV7-8 and TRBJ2-7; 9 bases fit TRBD1. The CDR3 extends over 13 amino acids. Germline CDR1 is SGHVS and CDR2 is FQNEAQ. V lost 6 bases to trimming and J lost 6 bases; unmatched junction nucleotides: 6. CDR3 coding DNA: TGTGCCAGCAGGCTTACAGGGGGCGCCGAGCAGTACTTC. Protein product: CASRLTGGAEQYF.

This clone was found once. The V and J genes are TRBV6-1 and TRBJ1-1; weak D call: TRBD1 (6 bases). The V end was cut by 3 bases, the J end by 2 bases, with 7 bases between. In germline, CDR1 is MNHNS, CDR2 SASEGT. The CDR3 runs 13 residues. This CDR3 is CASSDRGNTEAFF. The CDR3 DNA reads as TGTGCCAGCAGTGACAGGGGTAACACTGAAGCTTTCTTT.

This clone was observed once. The junction shows a germline mismatch at one end, possibly a read error. The V call is TRBV29-1, the J call TRBJ2-7; 8 bases match TRBD1. The CDR3 extends over 11 amino acids. Germline V CDR1 and CDR2: SQVTM, ANQGSEA. The CDR3 DNA reads as TGCAGCACACGGACAGGGTGGATGGAGAACTTC. Amino acid sequence: CSTRTGWMENF.

The gene calls are TRBV11-2 and TRBJ2-3, with D maybe TRBD1 (5 bases). Germline CDR1 SGHAT, CDR2 FQNNGV. V was trimmed by 0 bases and J by 1 base, leaving 14 bases between them. This CDR3 has 17 residues. The CDR3 bases are TGTGCCAGCAGCTTAGACCCCCCTTGGGGCCGCACAGATACGCAGTATTTT. Amino acids: CASSLDPPWGRTDTQYF.

This clone has only a few counts. The rearrangement joins TRBV6-1 to TRBJ1-1; D might be TRBD1 (5 bases). The CDR3 has 12 amino acids. Germline V gives CDR1 MNHNS, CDR2 SASEGT. The V and J ends lost 4 bases and 7 bases respectively, with 10 bases between them. The CDR3 DNA reads TGTGCCAGCAGTGTTGACAGAGATGAAGCTTTCTTT. Translation gives CASSVDRDEAFF.

The chain has TRBV27 and TRBJ1-4; tentatively, D is TRBD1 (6 bases). V dropped 3 bases and J dropped 7 bases, with 12 bases sitting between them. The germline CDR1 and CDR2 sequences are MNHEY and SMNVEV (reference sequence). This CDR3 has 14 amino acids. The chain's CDR3 is CASSFDRMGEKLFF. CDR3 DNA: TGTGCCAGCAGTTTTGACAGGATGGGTGAAAAACTGTTTTTT. Complete variable domain (other parts from reference TRBV27 and TRBJ1-4): EAQVTQNPRYLITVTGKKLTVTCSQNMNHEYMSWYRQDPGLGLRQIYYSMNVEVTDKGDVPEGYKVSRKEKRNFPLILESPSPNQTSLYFCASSFDRMGEKLFFGSGTQLSVL.

This clone was seen a single time. This chain connects TRBV18 to TRBJ1-1; TRBD1 is a possible D gene (6 bases). V shed 5 bases and J shed 1 base, with 8 bases lying between them. The CDR3 is made up of 13 amino acids. Per the germline V gene, CDR1 is KGHSH and CDR2 is LQKENI. CDR3 nucleotides: TGTGCCAGCTCATCGGACAGGAACACTGAAGCTTTCTTT. Protein: CASSSDRNTEAFF.

The chain uses TRBV7-9 and TRBJ2-3, with 7 bases fitting TRBD1. The V gene end was trimmed by 4 bases and the J gene end by 1 base; junction bases not matched to a gene: 8. In germline, CDR1 is SEHNR, CDR2 FQNEAQ (reference sequence). There are 16 residues in the CDR3. CDR3 DNA sequence: TGTGCCAGCAGCTCGGGGACAGAACCCGGCACAGATACGCAGTATTTT. Translated, it gives CASSSGTEPGTDTQYF. The complete variable domain, with remaining parts taken from reference TRBV7-9 and TRBJ2-3, reads DTGVSQNPRHKITKRGQNVTFRCDPISEHNRLYWYRQTLGQGPEFLTYFQNEAQLEKSRLLSDRFSAERPKGSFSTLEIQRTEQGDSAMYLCASSSGTEPGTDTQYFGPGTRLTVL.

This chain uses TRBV11-2 with TRBJ2-1, with 9 bases fitting TRBD2. Losses at the gene ends were 7 bases for V and 0 bases for J; bases not matched to a gene: 13. Germline V CDR1 and CDR2: SGHAT, FQNNGV. CDR3 length: 18 amino acids. The CDR3 spells CASNIPTSGPSSYNEQFF. The DNA of the CDR3 is TGTGCCAGCAACATTCCCACTAGCGGGCCCAGCTCCTACAATGAGCAGTTCTTC.

The genes are TRBV7-9 and TRBJ2-1; 7 nucleotides line up with TRBD1. The CDR3 has 15 residues. V shed 1 base and J 5 bases; nucleotides not matched to a gene: 5. Germline-derived CDR1 and CDR2 are SEHNR and FQNEAQ (reference sequence). CDR3 coding DNA: TGTGCCAGCAGCTTAGTGACAGGGCGCCACAATGAGCAGTTCTTC. It translates to CASSLVTGRHNEQFF.

This clone was seen a handful of times. The V and J genes are TRBV4-3 and TRBJ2-6, with 7 bases fitting TRBD1. This CDR3 is built from 18 residues. J was trimmed by 4 bases and V by 3 bases; bases with no gene match: 12. CDR1 and CDR2 from the germline V gene are LGHNA and YSLEER. The CDR3 loop reads CASSHRDSGFAGANVLTF. CDR3 in DNA: TGCGCCAGCAGCCACCGGGACAGTGGCTTTGCGGGGGCCAACGTCCTGACTTTC.

The chain uses TRBV7-9 and TRBJ1-2, with 7 bases that match TRBD1. This CDR3 has 14 residues. V trimming: 7 bases; J trimming: 7 bases; junction bases outside the gene matches: 12. The germline V gene has CDR1 SEHNR and CDR2 FQNEAQ (reference sequence). The CDR3 here is CASKPGDRVGGYTF. In DNA, the CDR3 is TGTGCCAGCAAACCGGGTGACAGGGTCGGTGGCTACACCTTC.

V is TRBV20-1 and J is TRBJ1-1; D ambiguous. This CDR3 is built from 10 residues. Per the germline V gene, CDR1 is DFQATT and CDR2 is SNEGSKA (reference sequence). Trimming left V 5 bases short and J 11 bases short, with 12 bases between. The CDR3 nucleotides read TGCAGTGCTGATTTCGGCGGGGCTTTCTTT. It encodes CSADFGGAFF.

The J gene is TRBJ2-2, the V gene TRBV7-6, with D perhaps matching TRBD2 (6 bases). Trimming cost V 7 bases and J 6 bases, with 21 bases left between them. Germline V CDR1 and CDR2: SGHVS, FNYEAQ. This CDR3 spans 16 amino acids. The CDR3 reads CASTKNWAGTAGELFF. CDR3 sequence (DNA): TGTGCCAGCACCAAAAATTGGGCGGGGACGGCCGGGGAGCTGTTTTTT.

This clone was observed once. The rearrangement uses TRBV9 and TRBJ1-2; TRBD1 aligns across 7 bases. Germline trimming cut 0 bases from V and 5 bases from J; bases unmatched to any gene: 7. This CDR3 contains 15 residues. Germline V gene lookup returns CDR1 SGDLS and CDR2 YYNGEE. The CDR3 DNA is TGTGCCAGCAGCGTAGGCATAGGGGGCGAATATGGCTACACCTTC. This gives the protein CASSVGIGGEYGYTF.

The chain has TRBV6-1 and TRBJ1-2; possible D gene TRBD1, 6 bases. Germline CDR1 and CDR2: MNHNS and SASEGT. This CDR3 region has 16 residues. V dropped 3 bases and J dropped 7 bases, with 21 bases sitting between them. CDR3 region: CASSDPNQGIVGGYTF. The CDR3 coding sequence is TGTGCCAGCAGTGACCCTAACCAGGGGATCGTAGGTGGCTACACCTTC.

This chain uses TRBV7-2 with TRBJ2-7; a weak D match, TRBD2 (5 bases). The V gene's germline CDR1 is SGHTA and CDR2 FQGNSA. The CDR3 consists of 15 residues. V was pared by 1 base and J by 3 bases, with 13 bases between. The DNA for the CDR3 is TGTGCCAGCAGCTTAGGGGCGGCGGGCGACTACGAGCAGTACTTC. Its protein product is CASSLGAAGDYEQYF.

V is TRBV7-2 and J is TRBJ1-1; D perhaps matches TRBD1 (5 bases). The CDR3 sequence is 14 residues long. V was shortened by 5 bases and J by 5 bases, with 15 bases between the two germline ends. The germline gives CDR1 SGHTA, CDR2 FQGNSA. CDR3 sequence reads: CASSPQGGDTEAFF. Here the CDR3 DNA reads TGTGCCAGCAGCCCCCAGGGAGGTGATACTGAAGCTTTCTTT.

The J gene is TRBJ2-1, the V gene TRBV6-4; TRBD2 matches at 9 bases. CDR3 length: 15 residues. Unmatched junction bases numbered 5, after V lost 6 bases and J lost 2 bases. Per the germline V gene, CDR1 is MRHNA and CDR2 is SNTAGT. The CDR3 sequence is CASSAGTSTYNEQFF. CDR3 nucleotides: TGTGCCAGCAGCGCCGGGACTAGCACCTACAATGAGCAGTTCTTC.

The V call is TRBV9, the J call TRBJ1-1; D possibly corresponds to TRBD1 (6 bases). V lost 4 bases, J lost 7 bases, and 20 bases lay in between. This CDR3 comprises 15 residues. The germline CDR1 and CDR2 sequences are SGDLS and YYNGEE. The CDR3 DNA follows: TGTGCCAGCAGCCCCCATCACCTGGGGGGGCTTGAAGCTTTCTTT. Amino acid sequence: CASSPHHLGGLEAFF.

The rearrangement uses TRBV27 and TRBJ1-5; 8 bases align to TRBD1. The CDR3 consists of 14 residues. Trimming cost V 7 bases and J 5 bases; bases outside gene matches: 7. Germline V gene sequence: CDR1 MNHEY, CDR2 SMNVEV (reference sequence). CDR3 sequence reads: CASTTGGVDQPQHF. The CDR3 coding sequence is TGTGCCAGCACCACAGGGGGTGTAGATCAGCCCCAGCATTTT.

This chain links TRBV5-4 with TRBJ2-1; 8 bases line up with TRBD1. CDR1 SGHNT and CDR2 YYREEE come from the germline V gene (reference sequence). The length of the CDR3 is 15 residues. J was trimmed by 8 bases and V by 0 bases; bases with no gene match: 7. The CDR3 sequence: CASSLAGGGIDEQFF. For the CDR3, the DNA is TGTGCCAGCAGCTTGGCAGGGGGCGGAATAGATGAGCAGTTCTTC.

The rearrangement links TRBV7-6 to TRBJ1-5; tentative D call: TRBD1 (5 bases). CDR1 and CDR2 (germline): SGHVS, FNYEAQ. With 1 base removed from V and 3 bases from J, the gap between germline ends came to 7 bases. The CDR3 sequence is 14 residues long. The CDR3 sequence: CASSLEGDNQPQHF. CDR3 DNA sequence: TGTGCCAGCAGCTTAGAAGGGGACAATCAGCCCCAGCATTTT.